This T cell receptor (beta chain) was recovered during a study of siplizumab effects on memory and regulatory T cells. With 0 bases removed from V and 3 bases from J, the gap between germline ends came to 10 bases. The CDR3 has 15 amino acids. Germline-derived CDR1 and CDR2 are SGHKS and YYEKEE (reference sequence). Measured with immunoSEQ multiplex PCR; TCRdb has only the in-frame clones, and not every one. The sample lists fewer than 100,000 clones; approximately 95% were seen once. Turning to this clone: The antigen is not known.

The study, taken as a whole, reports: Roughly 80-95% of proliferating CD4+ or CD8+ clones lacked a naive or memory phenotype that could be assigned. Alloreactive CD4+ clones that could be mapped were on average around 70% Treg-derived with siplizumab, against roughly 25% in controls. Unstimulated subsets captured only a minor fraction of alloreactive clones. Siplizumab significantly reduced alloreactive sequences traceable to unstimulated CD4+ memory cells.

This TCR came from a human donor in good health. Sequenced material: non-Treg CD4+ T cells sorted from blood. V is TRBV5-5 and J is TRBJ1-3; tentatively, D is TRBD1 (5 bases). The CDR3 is CASSLGQGGGNTIYF. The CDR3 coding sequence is TGTGCCAGCAGCTTGGGGCAGGGAGGTGGAAACACCATATATTTT.